This T cell receptor (beta chain) was observed in a study of T cells in Graves' hyperthyroidism and ophthalmopathy. Germline assignment: CDR1 MNHEY and CDR2 SVGAGI. The CDR3 runs to 16 residues. J was trimmed by 2 bases and V by 5 bases; bases with no gene match: 9. Reasons for excluding patients were uncontrolled infection, other autoimmune disease, pregnancy or lactation. This clonotype was observed many times. Authors of the study amplified TCR beta CDR3 regions from RNA transcripts. The study used the HTBI primer set for a first-round RT-PCR of the TCR CDR3. TCRdb reprocessed the multiplex PCR reads with MiXCR, giving one entry per CDR3 protein. The data contain about 550,000 distinct CDR3 sequences, 20% to 25% of them seen just once; the ten biggest clones take up about 26%.

This chain links TRBV6-5 with TRBJ2-5, with 9 bases lining up with TRBD1. Sequencing was performed on blood. The TCR comes from a young man with Graves' hyperthyroidism. Written as DNA, the CDR3 is TGTGCCAGCAGTACCGGGACAGGGTATGGGCAAGAGACCCAGTACTTC. Protein product: CASSTGTGYGQETQYF.